The source of this T cell receptor beta chain is a study of T-cell reconstitution after alpha-beta-depleted transplantation in children. Findings and caveats of the study: T cells produced anew were the main source of T-cell counts and diversity one year after transplant. Reports say that about two months after transplant, the alpha-beta T cells came out of several hundred graft clones that had expanded. Some patients' high day-60 TCRbeta diversity was traced to surviving recipient T cells and thymic progenitors.

Germline V gene lookup returns CDR1 LGHDT and CDR2 YNNKEL (reference sequence). V lost 1 base to trimming and J lost 9 bases, with 10 bases between them. The CDR3 loop spans 13 amino acids. This clonotype was detected ten times or more. Its antigen is not known. As it was prepared, the TCRbeta library received unique molecular identifiers. TCRdb used MiXCR to reprocess the PCR reads, holding one entry per CDR3 protein. The sample includes hundreds of thousands of distinct CDR3 sequences, around 15% of them seen just once. The V and J genes are TRBV3-1 and TRBJ2-1; the D is unclear. This sample comprised PBMCs, mostly from graft donor cells, obtained 360 days after TCRalphabeta/CD19-depleted stem cell transplant. The sequence derives from a boy younger than two who had a stem cell transplant for Wiskott-Aldrich syndrome, so the T cells may come from the graft donor. The CDR3 protein is CASSQAWDLEQFF. The CDR3 DNA reads as TGTGCCAGCAGCCAAGCTTGGGATCTTGAGCAGTTCTTC.